These 25 T cell receptor beta chains were sequenced from one sample in a study of blood T cell repertoires in COVID-19. Repertoires were generated with immunoSEQ multiplex PCR, while TCRdb's copy carries only in-frame clones and drops some. The sample lists about 64,000 clones, approximately 78% seen once, with more than 12% in the top ten. Specimen: peripheral blood. The origin of the receptors is a man older than 75 with acute or convalescent COVID-19.

This clone was found a few times. V and J are TRBV19 and TRBJ1-5, with D hard to call. CDR1 LNHDA and CDR2 SQIVND come from the germline V gene (reference sequence). V lost 0 bases, J lost 1 base, and 13 bases lay in between. The CDR3 spans 17 residues. The CDR3 region has the DNA TGTGCCAGTAGTATAGATCGGTTTACGGGAAGCAATCAGCCCCAGCATTTT. Amino acids: CASSIDRFTGSNQPQHF.

Remarks on this clone: A read error may produce the germline difference seen at one junction end. V gene TRBV27 combines with J gene TRBJ2-1; TRBD2 matches 15 bases. The germline gives CDR1 MNHEY, CDR2 SMNVEV (reference sequence). The CDR3 contains 19 residues. CDR3 nucleotide sequence: TGTGCCAGCAGGATGGTGGGACTAGCGGGGGGCCCCTCCGACAATGAGCAGTTCTTC. This gives the protein CASRMVGLAGGPSDNEQFF.

The chain joins TRBV7-2 to TRBJ1-4; 10 bases map to TRBD1. Germline CDR1 is SGHTA and CDR2 is FQGNSA. V trimming: 0 bases; J trimming: 7 bases; junction bases outside the gene matches: 5. The CDR3 runs 16 residues. The CDR3 DNA follows: TGTGCCAGCAGCTTAGCCGGGACAGGGGCAGGTGAAAAACTGTTTTTT. Protein sequence: CASSLAGTGAGEKLFF.

The chain combines TRBV5-6 with TRBJ2-3; 14 bases fit TRBD2. After removal of 1 base from V and 4 bases from J, the junction contained 5 bases not matched to a gene. CDR1 is SGHDT and CDR2 is YYEEEE in the germline V gene. This CDR3 comprises 17 residues. The CDR3 sequence is CASSLRLAGGLPDTQYF. The CDR3 region has the DNA TGTGCCAGCAGCTTGAGACTAGCGGGGGGGTTGCCAGATACGCAGTATTTT.

J is TRBJ2-3 and V is TRBV14; unclear D gene. Trimming shortened V by 3 bases and J by 2 bases, and 9 bases separated the two germline ends. CDR3 length: 14 amino acids. Germline CDR1 is SGHDN and CDR2 is FVKESK. CDR3 in DNA: TGTGCCAGCAGCCAGAGCTATCTCACAGATACGCAGTATTTT. Its protein product is CASSQSYLTDTQYF.

The chain uses TRBV19 and TRBJ2-2, with a tentative D call TRBD2 (6 bases). The CDR3 loop spans 16 amino acids. V was pared by 6 bases and J by 4 bases, with 18 bases between. CDR1 and CDR2 from the germline V gene are LNHDA and SQIVND (reference sequence). This CDR3 reads CASSSVSGVGTGELFF. The CDR3 nucleotides are TGTGCCAGTAGCTCCGTATCGGGGGTGGGCACCGGGGAGCTGTTTTTT.

CDR3 nucleotides: TGTGCCAGCAGCGCAGGGGTTAGCACAGATACGCAGTATTTT. Translated, it gives CASSAGVSTDTQYF. J is TRBJ2-3 and V is TRBV7-3; weak D call: TRBD1 (6 bases). There are 14 residues in the CDR3. Per the germline V gene, CDR1 is SGHTA and CDR2 is FQGTGA. Trimming removed 5 bases at V and 0 bases at J, with 9 bases between. Using reference TRBV7-3 and TRBJ2-3 for the parts outside the CDR3, the full variable domain is GAGVSQTPSNKVTEKGKYVELRCDPISGHTALYWYRQSLGQGPEFLIYFQGTGAADDSGLPNDRFFAVRPEGSVSTLKIQRTERGDSAVYLCASSAGVSTDTQYFGPGTRLTVL.

This rearrangement joins TRBV2 to TRBJ1-4; D is ambiguous. V was shortened by 5 bases and J by 1 base, with 11 bases between the two germline ends. CDR3 length: 15 residues. The V gene's germline CDR1 is SNHLY and CDR2 FYNNEI. The CDR3 spells CASSSNPGTNEKLFF. The CDR3 DNA sequence: TGTGCCAGCAGTTCGAACCCCGGAACTAATGAAAAACTGTTTTTT.

The genes are TRBV5-1 and TRBJ2-2; tentatively, D is TRBD1 (6 bases). V was pared by 2 bases and J by 4 bases, with 12 bases between. Germline V gene sequence: CDR1 SGHRS, CDR2 YFSETQ. The CDR3 has 15 residues. The CDR3 DNA reads as TGCGCCAGCAGCTTAAGGACAGAGGTCACCGGGGAGCTGTTTTTT. This encodes CASSLRTEVTGELFF. Full variable domain (rest looked up from reference TRBV5-1 and TRBJ2-2): KAGVTQTPRYLIKTRGQQVTLSCSPISGHRSVSWYQQTPGQGLQFLFEYFSETQRNKGNFPGRFSGRQFSNSRSEMNVSTLELGDSALYLCASSLRTEVTGELFFGEGSRLTVL.

The chain joins TRBV19 to TRBJ1-1, with D perhaps TRBD1 (6 bases). This CDR3 is built from 14 residues. Germline V gives CDR1 LNHDA, CDR2 SQIVND (reference sequence). V was clipped by 6 bases and J by 1 base, with 12 bases between them. CDR3 sequence (DNA): TGTGCCAGTAGGATTCGGACAGCGAACACTGAAGCTTTCTTT. It specifies CASRIRTANTEAFF.

The sample holds one count of this clone. The rearrangement uses TRBV18 and TRBJ1-5; 10 bases align to TRBD1. Unmatched junction bases numbered 5, after V lost 3 bases and J lost 3 bases. CDR1 is KGHSH and CDR2 is LQKENI in the germline V gene. This CDR3 has 16 residues. The CDR3 bases are TGTGCCAGCTCACCGAGACAGGGGGCCGTCAATCAGCCCCAGCATTTT. As protein: CASSPRQGAVNQPQHF.

In DNA, the CDR3 is TGTGCCAGCAGTCCGCGGGACAGGGGGAGTAAGTTCAACACCTTC. Translating gives CASSPRDRGSKFNTF. The chain carries TRBV27 and TRBJ1-2, with 11 bases identical to TRBD1. The CDR3 spans 15 residues. Germline V gives CDR1 MNHEY, CDR2 SMNVEV (reference sequence). J gave up 12 bases and V 5 bases, and 14 bases lay outside the gene matches.

V and J are TRBV5-1 and TRBJ1-3, with D unresolved. Germline V lookup: CDR1 SGHRS, CDR2 YFSETQ. Trimming took 0 bases from V and 3 from J, leaving 4 bases between them. The length of the CDR3 is 13 residues. The CDR3 is CASSLDSGNTIYF. The DNA of the CDR3 is TGCGCCAGCAGCTTGGACAGTGGAAACACCATATATTTT.

This chain joins TRBV19 and TRBJ2-5; possibly TRBD1 for D (6 bases). Germline V gene lookup returns CDR1 LNHDA and CDR2 SQIVND (reference sequence). The CDR3 totals 16 residues. V lost 4 bases and J 4 bases, leaving 19 bases between the germline ends. The CDR3 sequence: CASSRGTGTPGETQYF. The DNA for the CDR3 is TGTGCCAGTAGTAGGGGGACCGGGACACCGGGAGAGACCCAGTACTTC.

The V call is TRBV11-2, the J call TRBJ1-1; 10 positions agree with TRBD1. V trimming: 5 bases; J trimming: 4 bases; junction bases outside the gene matches: 10. The CDR3 contains 16 residues. The germline V gene encodes CDR1 SGHAT and CDR2 FQNNGV. CDR3 amino acids: CASSTRTGGWGTEAFF. Written as DNA, the CDR3 is TGTGCCAGCAGCACCCGGACAGGGGGATGGGGCACTGAAGCTTTCTTT.

The genes are TRBV19 and TRBJ1-1; 9 bases are shared with TRBD1. Trimming removed 6 bases from V and 3 bases from J; junction bases left unmatched: 8. This CDR3 has 15 residues. Germline assignment: CDR1 LNHDA and CDR2 SQIVND (reference sequence). In DNA, the CDR3 is TGTGCCAGTAGCCGAGTGACAGGGGGATACACTGAAGCTTTCTTT. Protein product: CASSRVTGGYTEAFF.

Only a few counts were recorded for this clone. This chain links TRBV28 with TRBJ2-2; weak D call: TRBD1 (6 bases). The CDR3 runs to 15 residues. CDR1 MDHEN and CDR2 SYDVKM come from the germline V gene. Trimming pared 2 bases from V and 6 bases from J, leaving 13 bases between. The CDR3 DNA is TGTGCCAGCAGTTTAGGGGGCGCAGTTTCCGGGGAGCTGTTTTTT. Amino acid sequence: CASSLGGAVSGELFF.

The V gene is TRBV19, the J gene TRBJ1-3; unclear D gene. This CDR3 comprises 16 residues. The V end was cut by 5 bases, the J end by 4 bases, with 18 bases between. Germline V gene lookup returns CDR1 LNHDA and CDR2 SQIVND (reference sequence). In DNA form, the CDR3 reads TGTGCCAGTAGTCCTCAGACTGACGTCCGGGGAAACACCATATATTTT. Translating gives CASSPQTDVRGNTIYF.

This clone was observed a single time. The V call is TRBV19, the J call TRBJ1-4; the D is unclear. The V gene's germline CDR1 is LNHDA and CDR2 SQIVND (reference sequence). The length of the CDR3 is 15 residues. V lost 4 bases, J lost 4 bases, and 13 bases lay in between. The CDR3 DNA sequence: TGTGCCAGTAGTAGCGGGAAGGTTGGTAATGAAAAACTGTTTTTT. It encodes CASSSGKVGNEKLFF.

V usage is TRBV10-2 and J usage is TRBJ1-5; no reliable D call. The CDR3 covers 15 residues. Germline CDR1 WSHSY, CDR2 SAAADI. V was clipped by 7 bases and J by 0 bases, with 13 bases between them. CDR3 in DNA: TGCGCCAGCACCCCTACGGGTTATAGCAATCAGCCCCAGCATTTT. Translating gives CASTPTGYSNQPQHF.

This clone has a handful of counts. V and J are TRBV7-8 and TRBJ1-4; D gene ambiguous. Germline CDR1 and CDR2: SGHVS and FQNEAQ. The ends were cut back, 6 bases at V and 8 bases at J, with 19 bases in the middle. The CDR3 sequence is 15 residues long. The CDR3 sequence: CASRPNSNFGEKLFF. CDR3 nucleotides: TGTGCCAGCAGACCAAACAGCAACTTTGGAGAAAAACTGTTTTTT.

This chain uses TRBV11-1 with TRBJ2-4; TRBD1 matches 8 bases. Germline CDR1 reads SGHAT; CDR2 reads FQDESV (reference sequence). CDR3 length: 14 residues. V dropped 3 bases and J dropped 8; count of bases not matched to a gene: 6. CDR3 nucleotide sequence: TGTGCCAGCAGCTTCGAGGACAGGGAGGACATTCAGTACTTC. Translated, it gives CASSFEDREDIQYF.

The V gene is TRBV9, the J gene TRBJ2-1; possible D gene TRBD1, 8 bases. The CDR3 runs to 14 residues. V lost 6 bases and J lost 5, with 15 bases in between. Germline loops: CDR1 SGDLS, CDR2 YYNGEE. For the CDR3, the DNA is TGTGCCAGCAACAGGGGGGGATTGAACAATGAGCAGTTCTTC. Translated, it gives CASNRGGLNNEQFF.

The chain links TRBV6-5 to TRBJ2-7; D possibly corresponds to TRBD1 (5 bases). This CDR3 is 13 amino acids long. The germline gives CDR1 MNHEY, CDR2 SVGAGI. V was pared by 8 bases and J by 6 bases, with 17 bases between. The CDR3 loop reads CASAKTRQSEQYF. CDR3 nucleotides: TGTGCCAGCGCCAAAACTCGACAGAGCGAGCAGTACTTC.

This clone occurred once. The V and J genes are TRBV19 and TRBJ1-5; tentatively, D is TRBD1 (5 bases). Germline V gene sequence: CDR1 LNHDA, CDR2 SQIVND (reference sequence). CDR3 length equals 14 residues. Trimming removed 4 bases at V and 5 bases at J, with 12 bases between. CDR3 sequence reads: CASSRRQLDQPQHF. The CDR3, as DNA: TGTGCCAGTAGTAGAAGACAGTTAGATCAGCCCCAGCATTTT. The full variable domain, its missing parts supplied by reference TRBV19 and TRBJ1-5, is DGGITQSPKYLFRKEGQNVTLSCEQNLNHDAMYWYRQDPGQGLRLIYYSQIVNDFQKGDIAEGYSVSREKKESFPLTVTSAQKNPTAFYLCASSRRQLDQPQHFGDGTRLSIL.